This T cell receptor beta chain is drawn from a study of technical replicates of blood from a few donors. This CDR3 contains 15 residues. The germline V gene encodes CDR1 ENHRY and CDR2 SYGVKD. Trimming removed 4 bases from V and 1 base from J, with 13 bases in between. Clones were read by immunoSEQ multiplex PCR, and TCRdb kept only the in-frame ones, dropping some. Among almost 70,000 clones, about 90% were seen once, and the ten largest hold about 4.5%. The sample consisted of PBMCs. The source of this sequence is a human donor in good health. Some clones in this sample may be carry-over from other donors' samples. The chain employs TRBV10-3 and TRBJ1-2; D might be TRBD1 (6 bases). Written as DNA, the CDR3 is TGTGCCATCAGTGCCCGGGACACTGGTAACTATGGCTACACCTTC. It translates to CAISARDTGNYGYTF.